The sequence of this T cell receptor beta chain was determined in a study of blood T cell repertoires in COVID-19. Study as a whole: The United States, Italy and Spain were the sources of the acute and convalescent COVID-19 samples. T cells, B-cell-depleted T cells, or PBMCs provided the cDNA or gDNA that served as material.

The germline V gene has CDR1 LNHDA and CDR2 SQIVND (reference sequence). This CDR3 is built from 14 residues. Trimming pared 5 bases from V and 3 bases from J, leaving 10 bases between. Sequenced by immunoSEQ multiplex PCR; TCRdb stores in-frame clones only, minus some. This sample has about 91,000 clones, with roughly 79% found just once. With regard to this clone: The sample has other DNA sequences that encode this CDR3 too.

This sequence joins TRBV19 and TRBJ1-4; D may be TRBD1 (6 bases). The sample was peripheral blood. This TCR derives from a woman aged 80 or over with acute or convalescent COVID-19. The CDR3 region is CASSETGSNEKLFF. CDR3 DNA: TGTGCCAGTAGTGAAACAGGGTCTAATGAAAAACTGTTTTTT.